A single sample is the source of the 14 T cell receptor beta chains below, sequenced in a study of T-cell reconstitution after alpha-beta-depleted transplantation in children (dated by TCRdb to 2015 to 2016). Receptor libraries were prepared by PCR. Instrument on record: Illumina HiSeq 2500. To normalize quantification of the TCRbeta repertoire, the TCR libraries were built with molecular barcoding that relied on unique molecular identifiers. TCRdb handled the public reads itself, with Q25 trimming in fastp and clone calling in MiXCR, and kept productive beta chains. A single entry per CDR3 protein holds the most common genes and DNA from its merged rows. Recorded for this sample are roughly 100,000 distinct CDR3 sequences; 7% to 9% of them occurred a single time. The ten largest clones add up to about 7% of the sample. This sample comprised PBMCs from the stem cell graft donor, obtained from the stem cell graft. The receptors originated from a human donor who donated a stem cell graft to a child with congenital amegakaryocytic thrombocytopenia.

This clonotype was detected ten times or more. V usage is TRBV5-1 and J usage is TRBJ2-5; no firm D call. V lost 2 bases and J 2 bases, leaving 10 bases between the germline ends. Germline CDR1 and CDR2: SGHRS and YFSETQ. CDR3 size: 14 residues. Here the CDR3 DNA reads TGCGCCAGCAGCTTAGGAACATTACAAGAGACCCAGTACTTC. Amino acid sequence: CASSLGTLQETQYF.

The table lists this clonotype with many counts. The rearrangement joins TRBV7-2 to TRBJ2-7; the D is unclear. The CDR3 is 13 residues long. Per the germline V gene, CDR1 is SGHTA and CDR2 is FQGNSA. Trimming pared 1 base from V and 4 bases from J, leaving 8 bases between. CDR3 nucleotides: TGTGCCAGCAGCTTAGGGTACAGATACGAGCAGTACTTC. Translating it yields CASSLGYRYEQYF.

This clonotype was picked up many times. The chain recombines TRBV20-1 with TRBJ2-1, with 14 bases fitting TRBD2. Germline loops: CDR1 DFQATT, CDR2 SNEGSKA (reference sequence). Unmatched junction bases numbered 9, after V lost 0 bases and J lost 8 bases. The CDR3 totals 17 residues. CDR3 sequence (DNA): TGCAGTGCTAGAGATCGGGGACTAGCGGGAGTCGTGGATGAGCAGTTCTTC. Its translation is CSARDRGLAGVVDEQFF.

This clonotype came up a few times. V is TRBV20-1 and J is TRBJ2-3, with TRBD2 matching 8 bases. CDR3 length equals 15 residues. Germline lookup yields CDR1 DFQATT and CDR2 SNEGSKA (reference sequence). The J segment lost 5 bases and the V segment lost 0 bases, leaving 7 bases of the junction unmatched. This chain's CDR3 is CSARDPAGGGDTQYF. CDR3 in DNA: TGCAGTGCTAGAGATCCGGCGGGAGGAGGAGATACGCAGTATTTT.

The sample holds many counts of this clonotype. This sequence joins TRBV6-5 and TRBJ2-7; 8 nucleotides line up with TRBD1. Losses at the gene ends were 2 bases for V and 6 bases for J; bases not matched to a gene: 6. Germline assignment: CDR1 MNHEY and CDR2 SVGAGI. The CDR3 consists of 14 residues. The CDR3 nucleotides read TGTGCCAGCAGTTACGCCGGGCAGGGGGCCGAGCAGTACTTC. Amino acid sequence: CASSYAGQGAEQYF.

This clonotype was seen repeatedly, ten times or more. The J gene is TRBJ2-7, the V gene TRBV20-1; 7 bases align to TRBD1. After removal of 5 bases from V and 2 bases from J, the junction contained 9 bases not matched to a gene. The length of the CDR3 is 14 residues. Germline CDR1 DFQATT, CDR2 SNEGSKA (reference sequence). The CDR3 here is CSAYEGGITYEQYF. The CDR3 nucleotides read TGCAGTGCTTACGAAGGGGGCATCACCTACGAGCAGTACTTC.

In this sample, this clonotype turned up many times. The CDR3 nucleotides are TGTGCCACCAGAATGGAGACAGATACGCAGTATTTT. Translated, it gives CATRMETDTQYF. This chain uses TRBV10-3 with TRBJ2-3; D is ambiguous. The germline V gene has CDR1 ENHRY and CDR2 SYGVKD. With 10 bases removed from V and 3 bases from J, the gap between germline ends came to 11 bases. CDR3 size: 12 residues.

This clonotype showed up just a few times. CDR3 in amino acids: CSASPGLSTNEKLFF. The CDR3 DNA reads as TGCAGTGCGAGCCCAGGACTTTCAACTAATGAAAAACTGTTTTTT. The chain links TRBV20-1 to TRBJ1-4; unclear D gene. This CDR3 is built from 15 residues. Germline lookup yields CDR1 DFQATT and CDR2 SNEGSKA (reference sequence). The germline V and J ends were trimmed by 6 bases and 0 bases, with 14 bases remaining between them.

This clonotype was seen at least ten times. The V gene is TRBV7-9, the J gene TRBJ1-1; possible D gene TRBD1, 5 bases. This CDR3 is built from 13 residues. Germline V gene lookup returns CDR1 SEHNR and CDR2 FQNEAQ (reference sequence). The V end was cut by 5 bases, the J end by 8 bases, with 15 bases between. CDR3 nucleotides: TGTGCCAGCAGCGGGATCTCTACAGGCGAAGCTTTCTTT. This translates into CASSGISTGEAFF. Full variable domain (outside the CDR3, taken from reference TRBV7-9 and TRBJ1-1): DTGVSQNPRHKITKRGQNVTFRCDPISEHNRLYWYRQTLGQGPEFLTYFQNEAQLEKSRLLSDRFSAERPKGSFSTLEIQRTEQGDSAMYLCASSGISTGEAFFGQGTRLTVV.

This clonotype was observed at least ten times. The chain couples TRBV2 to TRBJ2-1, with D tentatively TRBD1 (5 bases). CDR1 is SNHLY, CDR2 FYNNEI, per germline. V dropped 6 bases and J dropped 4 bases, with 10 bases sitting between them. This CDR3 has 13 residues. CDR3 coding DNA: TGTGCCAGCAGGACGGACAAATACAATGAGCAGTTCTTC. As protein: CASRTDKYNEQFF.

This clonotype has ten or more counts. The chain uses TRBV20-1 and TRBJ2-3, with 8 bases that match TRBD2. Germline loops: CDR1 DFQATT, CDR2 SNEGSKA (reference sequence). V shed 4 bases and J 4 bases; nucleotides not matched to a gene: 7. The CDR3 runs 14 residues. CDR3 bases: TGCAGTGCTATGTCAGCGGGAGAAGCAGATACGCAGTATTTT. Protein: CSAMSAGEADTQYF.

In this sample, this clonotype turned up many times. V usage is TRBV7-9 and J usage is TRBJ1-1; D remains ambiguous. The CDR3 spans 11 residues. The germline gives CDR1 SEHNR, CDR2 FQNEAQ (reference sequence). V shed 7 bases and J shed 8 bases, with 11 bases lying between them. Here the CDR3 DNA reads TGTGCCAGCACTCAGCTGACCGAAGCTTTCTTT. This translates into CASTQLTEAFF.

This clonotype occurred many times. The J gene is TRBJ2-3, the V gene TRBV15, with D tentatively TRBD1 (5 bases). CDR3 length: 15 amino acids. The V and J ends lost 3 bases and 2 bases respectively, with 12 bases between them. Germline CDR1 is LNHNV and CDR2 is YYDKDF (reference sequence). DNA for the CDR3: TGTGCCACCAGCAGGAGGACAAGAGACACAGATACGCAGTATTTT. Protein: CATSRRTRDTDTQYF.

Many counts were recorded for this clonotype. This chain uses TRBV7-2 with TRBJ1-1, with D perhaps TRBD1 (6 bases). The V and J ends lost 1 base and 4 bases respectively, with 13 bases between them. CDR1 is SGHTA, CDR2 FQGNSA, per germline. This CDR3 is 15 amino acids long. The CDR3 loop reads CASSLVVRGGTEAFF. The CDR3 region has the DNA TGTGCCAGCAGCTTAGTGGTCAGGGGAGGCACTGAAGCTTTCTTT.